This T cell receptor (beta chain) derives from a study of sequential checkpoint blockade in melanoma. Assay: immunoSEQ multiplex PCR; the TCRdb copy retains only in-frame clones and omits some. This repertoire shows approximately 7,700 clones, 60% found once; its top ten account for roughly 8.4%. The treatment: randomized to nivolumab then ipilimumab (arm A) or the reverse (arm B). Germline assignment: CDR1 MNHEY and CDR2 SMNVEV (reference sequence). This CDR3 contains 13 residues. Trimming removed 3 bases at V and 6 bases at J, with 9 bases between. J is TRBJ2-1 and V is TRBV27; D possibly corresponds to TRBD2 (5 bases). Material: CD8+ T cells sorted from blood (inferred from file names), obtained from a patient given nivolumab and ipilimumab in sequence. The receptor's source is a human donor with melanoma. DNA of the CDR3: TGTGCCAGCAGTTTGGGAGCACGCAATGAGCAGTTCTTC. It is translated as CASSLGARNEQFF.